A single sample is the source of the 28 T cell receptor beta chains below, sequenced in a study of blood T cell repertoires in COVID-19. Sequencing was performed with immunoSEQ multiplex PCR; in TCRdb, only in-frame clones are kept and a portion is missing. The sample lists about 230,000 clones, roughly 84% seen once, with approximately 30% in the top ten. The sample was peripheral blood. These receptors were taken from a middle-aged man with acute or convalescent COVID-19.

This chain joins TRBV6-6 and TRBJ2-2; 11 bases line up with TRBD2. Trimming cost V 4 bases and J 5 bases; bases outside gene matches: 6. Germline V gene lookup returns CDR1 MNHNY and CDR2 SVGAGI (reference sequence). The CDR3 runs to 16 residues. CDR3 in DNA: TGTGCCAGCAGTTCCTCCGGGACTAGCGGAACCGGGGAGCTGTTTTTT. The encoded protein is CASSSSGTSGTGELFF.

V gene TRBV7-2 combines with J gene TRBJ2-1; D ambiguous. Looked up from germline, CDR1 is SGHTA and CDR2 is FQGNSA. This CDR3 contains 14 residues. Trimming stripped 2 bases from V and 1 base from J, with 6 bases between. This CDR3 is CASSLTGSYNEQFF. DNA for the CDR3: TGTGCCAGCAGCTTAACGGGTTCCTACAATGAGCAGTTCTTC. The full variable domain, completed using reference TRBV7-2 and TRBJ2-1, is GAGVSQSPSNKVTEKGKDVELRCDPISGHTALYWYRQSLGQGLEFLIYFQGNSAPDKSGLPSDRFSAERTGGSVSTLTIQRTQQEDSAVYLCASSLTGSYNEQFFGPGTRLTVL.

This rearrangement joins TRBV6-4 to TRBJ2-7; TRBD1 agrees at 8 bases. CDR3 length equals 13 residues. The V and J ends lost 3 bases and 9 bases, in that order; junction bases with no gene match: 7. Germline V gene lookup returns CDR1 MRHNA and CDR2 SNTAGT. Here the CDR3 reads CASSEQGDRRQYF. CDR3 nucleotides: TGTGCCAGCAGTGAACAGGGGGATAGGAGGCAGTACTTC.

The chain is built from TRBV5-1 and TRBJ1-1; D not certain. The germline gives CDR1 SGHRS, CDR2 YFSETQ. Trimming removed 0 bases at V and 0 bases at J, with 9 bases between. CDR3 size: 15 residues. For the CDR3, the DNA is TGCGCCAGCAGCTTGGTCTCCACGGTGAACACTGAAGCTTTCTTT. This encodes CASSLVSTVNTEAFF.

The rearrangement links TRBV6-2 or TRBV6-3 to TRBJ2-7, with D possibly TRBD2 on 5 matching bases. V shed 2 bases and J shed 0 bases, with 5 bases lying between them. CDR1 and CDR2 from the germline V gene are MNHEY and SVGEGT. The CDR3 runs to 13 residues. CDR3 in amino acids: CASSYDYSYEQYF. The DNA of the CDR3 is TGTGCCAGCAGTTACGACTACTCCTACGAGCAGTACTTC.

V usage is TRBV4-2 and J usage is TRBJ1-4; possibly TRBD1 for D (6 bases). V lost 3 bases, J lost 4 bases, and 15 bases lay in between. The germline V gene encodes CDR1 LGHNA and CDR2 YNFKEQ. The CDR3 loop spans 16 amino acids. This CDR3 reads CASSQRGRGVNEKLFF. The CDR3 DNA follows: TGTGCCAGCAGCCAGAGAGGCAGGGGTGTTAATGAAAAACTGTTTTTT.

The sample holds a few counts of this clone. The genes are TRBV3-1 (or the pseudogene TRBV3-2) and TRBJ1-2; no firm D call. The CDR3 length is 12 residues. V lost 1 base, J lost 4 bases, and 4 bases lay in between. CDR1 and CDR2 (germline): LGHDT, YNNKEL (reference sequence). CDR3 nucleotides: TGTGCCAGCAGCCAAGCCAGCTATGGCTACACCTTC. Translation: CASSQASYGYTF.

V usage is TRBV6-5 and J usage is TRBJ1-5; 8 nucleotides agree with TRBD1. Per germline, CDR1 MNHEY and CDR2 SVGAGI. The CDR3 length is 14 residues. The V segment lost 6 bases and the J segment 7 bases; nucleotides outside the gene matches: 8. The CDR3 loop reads CASRTQGAGQPQHF. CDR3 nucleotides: TGTGCCAGCAGGACCCAGGGGGCTGGCCAGCCCCAGCATTTT.

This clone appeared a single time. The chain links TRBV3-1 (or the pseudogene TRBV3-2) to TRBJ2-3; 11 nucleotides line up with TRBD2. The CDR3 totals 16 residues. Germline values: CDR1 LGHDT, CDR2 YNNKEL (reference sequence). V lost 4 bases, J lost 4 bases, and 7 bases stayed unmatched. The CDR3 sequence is CASSLPLAGVPDTQYF. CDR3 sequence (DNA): TGTGCCAGCAGCCTCCCACTAGCGGGAGTTCCAGATACGCAGTATTTT.

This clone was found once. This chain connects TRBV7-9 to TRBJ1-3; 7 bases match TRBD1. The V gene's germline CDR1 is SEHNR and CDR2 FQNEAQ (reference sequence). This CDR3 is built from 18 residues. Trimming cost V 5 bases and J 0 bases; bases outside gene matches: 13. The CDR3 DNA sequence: TGTGCCAGCAGCACAGGAGGGGGCAGGGCTTACTCTGGAAACACCATATATTTT. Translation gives CASSTGGGRAYSGNTIYF.

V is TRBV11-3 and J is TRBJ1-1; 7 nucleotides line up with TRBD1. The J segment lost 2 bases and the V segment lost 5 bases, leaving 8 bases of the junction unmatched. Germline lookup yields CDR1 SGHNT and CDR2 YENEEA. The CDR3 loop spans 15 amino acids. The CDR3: CASSAPGQPNTEAFF. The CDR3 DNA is TGTGCCAGCAGCGCCCCGGGACAGCCAAACACTGAAGCTTTCTTT.

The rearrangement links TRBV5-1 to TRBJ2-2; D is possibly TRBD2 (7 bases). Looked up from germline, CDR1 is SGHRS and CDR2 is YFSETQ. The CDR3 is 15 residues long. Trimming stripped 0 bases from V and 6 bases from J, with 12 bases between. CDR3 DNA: TGCGCCAGCAGCTTGGTAGGGGGGGCCGCCGGGGAGCTGTTTTTT. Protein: CASSLVGGAAGELFF.

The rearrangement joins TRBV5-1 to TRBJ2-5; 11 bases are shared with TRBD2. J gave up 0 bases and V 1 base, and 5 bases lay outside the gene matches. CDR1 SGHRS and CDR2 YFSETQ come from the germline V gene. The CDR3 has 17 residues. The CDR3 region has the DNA TGCGCCAGCAGCTTGCCGGAGACTAGCGGGAACCAAGAGACCCAGTACTTC. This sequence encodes CASSLPETSGNQETQYF.

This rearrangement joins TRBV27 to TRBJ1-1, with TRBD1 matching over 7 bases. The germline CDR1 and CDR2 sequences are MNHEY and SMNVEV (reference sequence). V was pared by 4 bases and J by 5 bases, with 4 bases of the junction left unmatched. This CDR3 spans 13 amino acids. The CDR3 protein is CASSYNRGTEAFF. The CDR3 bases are TGTGCCAGCAGTTATAACAGGGGTACTGAAGCTTTCTTT.

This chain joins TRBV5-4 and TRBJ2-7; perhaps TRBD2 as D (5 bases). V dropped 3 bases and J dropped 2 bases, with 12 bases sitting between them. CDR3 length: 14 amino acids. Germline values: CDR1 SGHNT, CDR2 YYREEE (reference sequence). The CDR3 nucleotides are TGTGCCAGCAGCTATAATAACGGGGCCTACGAGCAGTACTTC. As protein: CASSYNNGAYEQYF.

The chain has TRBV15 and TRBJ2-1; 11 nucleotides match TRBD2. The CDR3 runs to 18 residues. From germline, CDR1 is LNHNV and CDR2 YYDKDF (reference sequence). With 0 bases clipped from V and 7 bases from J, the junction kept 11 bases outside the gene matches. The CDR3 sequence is CATSRDYITSGSWNEQFF. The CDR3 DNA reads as TGTGCCACCAGCAGAGACTACATAACTAGCGGGAGTTGGAATGAGCAGTTCTTC.

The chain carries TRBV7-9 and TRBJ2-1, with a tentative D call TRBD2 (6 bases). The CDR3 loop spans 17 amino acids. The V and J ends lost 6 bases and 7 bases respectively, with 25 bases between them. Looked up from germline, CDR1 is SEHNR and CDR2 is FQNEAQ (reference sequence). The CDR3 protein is CASSYPIGSKIGNEQFF. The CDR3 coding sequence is TGTGCCAGCAGTTATCCGATCGGGAGTAAGATTGGGAATGAGCAGTTCTTC.

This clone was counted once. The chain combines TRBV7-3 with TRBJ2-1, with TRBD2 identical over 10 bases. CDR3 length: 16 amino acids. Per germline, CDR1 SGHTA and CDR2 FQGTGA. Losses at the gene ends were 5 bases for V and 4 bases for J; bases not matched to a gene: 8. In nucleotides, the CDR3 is TGTGCCAGCAGCAGAGAGGGACTAGCGTATTACAATGAGCAGTTCTTC. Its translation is CASSREGLAYYNEQFF.

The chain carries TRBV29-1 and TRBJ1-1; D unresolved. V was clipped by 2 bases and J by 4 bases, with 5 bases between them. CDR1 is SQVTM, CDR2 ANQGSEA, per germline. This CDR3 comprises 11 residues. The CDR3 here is CSVEQATEAFF. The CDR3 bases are TGCAGCGTTGAACAGGCCACTGAAGCTTTCTTT. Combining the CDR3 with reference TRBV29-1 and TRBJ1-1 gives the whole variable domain SAVISQKPSRDICQRGTSLTIQCQVDSQVTMMFWYRQQPGQSLTLIATANQGSEATYESGFVIDKFPISRPNLTFSTLTVSNMSPEDSSIYLCSVEQATEAFFGQGTRLTVV.

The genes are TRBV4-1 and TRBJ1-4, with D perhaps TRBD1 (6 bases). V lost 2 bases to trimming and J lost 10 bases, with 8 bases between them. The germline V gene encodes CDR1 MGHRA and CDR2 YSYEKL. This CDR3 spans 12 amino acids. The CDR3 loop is CASSQKGVKLFF. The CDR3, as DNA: TGCGCCAGCAGCCAAAAGGGGGTAAAACTGTTTTTT.

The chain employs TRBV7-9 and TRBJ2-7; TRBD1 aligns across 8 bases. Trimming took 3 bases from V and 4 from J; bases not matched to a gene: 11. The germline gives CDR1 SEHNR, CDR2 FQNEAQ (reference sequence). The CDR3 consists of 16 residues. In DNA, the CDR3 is TGTGCCAGCAGCTTTGGTCCGGGACAGGCGTTATACGAGCAGTACTTC. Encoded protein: CASSFGPGQALYEQYF.

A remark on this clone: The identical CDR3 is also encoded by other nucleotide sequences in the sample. The CDR3 here is CASSVGVAEETQYF. The CDR3 nucleotides are TGTGCCAGCAGCGTAGGGGTAGCGGAAGAGACCCAGTACTTC. This chain joins TRBV9 and TRBJ2-5; D might be TRBD2 (6 bases). The CDR3 runs to 14 residues. V shed 0 bases and J shed 3 bases, with 9 bases lying between them. CDR1 SGDLS and CDR2 YYNGEE come from the germline V gene.

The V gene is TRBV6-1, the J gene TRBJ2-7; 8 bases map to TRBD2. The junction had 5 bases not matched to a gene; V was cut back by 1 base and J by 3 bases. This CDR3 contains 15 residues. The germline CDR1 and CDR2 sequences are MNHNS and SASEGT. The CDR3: CASSEGLAKFYEQYF. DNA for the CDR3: TGTGCCAGCAGTGAAGGACTAGCGAAATTCTACGAGCAGTACTTC.

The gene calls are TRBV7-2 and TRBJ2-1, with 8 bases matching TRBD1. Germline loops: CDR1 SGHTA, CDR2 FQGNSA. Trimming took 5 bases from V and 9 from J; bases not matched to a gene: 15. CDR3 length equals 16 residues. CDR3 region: CASSLRRTGHKGEQFF. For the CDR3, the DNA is TGTGCCAGCAGCCTAAGAAGGACAGGGCACAAGGGTGAGCAGTTCTTC. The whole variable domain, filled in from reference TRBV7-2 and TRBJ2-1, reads GAGVSQSPSNKVTEKGKDVELRCDPISGHTALYWYRQSLGQGLEFLIYFQGNSAPDKSGLPSDRFSAERTGGSVSTLTIQRTQQEDSAVYLCASSLRRTGHKGEQFFGPGTRLTVL.

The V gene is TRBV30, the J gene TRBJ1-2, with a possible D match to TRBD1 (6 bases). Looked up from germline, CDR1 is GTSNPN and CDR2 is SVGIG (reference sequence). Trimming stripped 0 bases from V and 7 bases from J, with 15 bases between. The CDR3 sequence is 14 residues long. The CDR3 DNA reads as TGTGCCTGGAGTGTGATCAGGGGCTCCTCTGGCTACACCTTC. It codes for CAWSVIRGSSGYTF.

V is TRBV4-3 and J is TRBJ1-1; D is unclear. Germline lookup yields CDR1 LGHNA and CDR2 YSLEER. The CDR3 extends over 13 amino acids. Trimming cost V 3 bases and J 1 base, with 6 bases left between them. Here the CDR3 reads CASSHRRNTEAFF. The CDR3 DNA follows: TGCGCCAGCAGCCATCGCAGGAACACTGAAGCTTTCTTT.

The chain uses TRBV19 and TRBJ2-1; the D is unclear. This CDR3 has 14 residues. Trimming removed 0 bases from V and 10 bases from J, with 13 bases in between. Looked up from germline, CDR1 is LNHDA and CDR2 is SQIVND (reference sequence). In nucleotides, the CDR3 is TGTGCCAGTAGTATAGATTCAGCTAGTAGCGAGCAGTTCTTC. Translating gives CASSIDSASSEQFF.

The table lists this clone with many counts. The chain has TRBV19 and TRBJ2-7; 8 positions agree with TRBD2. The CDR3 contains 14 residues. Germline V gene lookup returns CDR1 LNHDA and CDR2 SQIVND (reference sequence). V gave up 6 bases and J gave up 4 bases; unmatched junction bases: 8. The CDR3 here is CASSPTSGPYEQYF. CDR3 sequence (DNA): TGTGCCAGTAGCCCTACTAGCGGCCCATACGAGCAGTACTTC.